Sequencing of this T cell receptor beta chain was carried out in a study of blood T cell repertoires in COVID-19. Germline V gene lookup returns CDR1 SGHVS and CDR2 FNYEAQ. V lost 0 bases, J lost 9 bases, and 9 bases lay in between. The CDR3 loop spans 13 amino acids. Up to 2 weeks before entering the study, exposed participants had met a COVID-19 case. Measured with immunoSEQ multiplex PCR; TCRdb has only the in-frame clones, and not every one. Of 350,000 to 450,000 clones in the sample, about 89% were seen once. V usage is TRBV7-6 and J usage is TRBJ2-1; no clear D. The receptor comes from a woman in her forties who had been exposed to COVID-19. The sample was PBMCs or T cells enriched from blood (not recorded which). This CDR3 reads CASSLARLSEQFF. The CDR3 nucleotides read TGTGCCAGCAGCTTAGCCCGTCTCAGTGAGCAGTTCTTC.